The 32 T cell receptor beta chains below were found in one sample sequenced in a study of beta chain features in type 1 diabetes. Study-level findings and limits: Type 1 diabetes patients showed a moderate but significant shortening of TCRB CDR3s in all four CD4+ subsets.

Their cognate antigens are unknown. Sequenced material consisted of expressed TCRB transcripts (all of the isolated RNA was reverse transcribed). The data were produced by immunoSEQ multiplex PCR, yet TCRdb's version contains in-frame clones alone and is incomplete. The top ten hold around 0.7% of the sample, which has more than 100,000 clones, 9% seen once. Sequencing was performed on central memory CD4+ T cells from blood. The receptors come from a man aged 25 to 40 with type 1 diabetes.

Ten or more counts support this clone. The V call is TRBV19, the J call TRBJ1-5, with TRBD1 as a possible D gene (6 bases). The CDR3 length is 13 residues. Trimming pared 4 bases from V and 6 bases from J, leaving 10 bases between. CDR1 LNHDA and CDR2 SQIVND come from the germline V gene (reference sequence). CDR3 bases: TGTGCCAGTAGTAAACAGGGACGTCAGCCCCAGCATTTT. Encoded protein: CASSKQGRQPQHF. The full variable domain, rest sourced from reference TRBV19 and TRBJ1-5, is DGGITQSPKYLFRKEGQNVTLSCEQNLNHDAMYWYRQDPGQGLRLIYYSQIVNDFQKGDIAEGYSVSREKKESFPLTVTSAQKNPTAFYLCASSKQGRQPQHFGDGTRLSIL.

This rearrangement joins TRBV7-2 to TRBJ2-5; perhaps TRBD2 as D (6 bases). This CDR3 has 13 residues. Germline loops: CDR1 SGHTA, CDR2 FQGNSA. With 2 bases removed from V and 3 bases from J, the gap between germline ends came to 7 bases. CDR3 sequence: CASSLRREETQYF. Written as DNA, the CDR3 is TGTGCCAGCAGCTTAAGGAGGGAAGAGACCCAGTACTTC.

This clone was seen only a few times. This sequence joins TRBV9 and TRBJ1-5, with D unclear. The V gene's germline CDR1 is SGDLS and CDR2 YYNGEE. This CDR3 has 15 amino acids. The V gene lost 0 bases and the J gene lost 0 bases, with 7 bases spanning the gap. CDR3 in DNA: TGTGCCAGCAGCGTAGGAGTCTATAGCAATCAGCCCCAGCATTTT. It codes for CASSVGVYSNQPQHF.

The V gene is TRBV4-2, the J gene TRBJ1-3, with a tentative D call TRBD1 (5 bases). Germline V gives CDR1 LGHNA, CDR2 YNFKEQ. The V end was cut by 0 bases, the J end by 2 bases, with 17 bases between. The length of the CDR3 is 18 residues. This chain's CDR3 is CASSQDLRGAGAGNTIYF. The CDR3 DNA is TGTGCCAGCAGCCAAGATCTTCGGGGCGCGGGAGCTGGAAACACCATATATTTT.

This chain connects TRBV6-5 to TRBJ1-1; weak D call: TRBD1 (6 bases). Trimming left V 0 bases short and J 4 bases short, with 12 bases between. The CDR3 is 15 amino acids. Germline V gives CDR1 MNHEY, CDR2 SVGAGI. CDR3 sequence: CASSYSGGEGTEAFF. For the CDR3, the DNA is TGTGCCAGCAGTTACTCAGGGGGTGAGGGCACTGAAGCTTTCTTT.

This clone was detected a few times. Here the CDR3 reads CASSLADRFANYGYTF. CDR3 nucleotide sequence: TGTGCCAGTAGTTTGGCGGACAGGTTCGCTAACTATGGCTACACCTTC. The chain recombines TRBV19 with TRBJ1-2; 7 positions match TRBD1. The V segment lost 5 bases and the J segment 0 bases; nucleotides outside the gene matches: 9. Germline CDR1 is LNHDA and CDR2 is SQIVND (reference sequence). This CDR3 is 16 amino acids long.

This clone was picked up a small number of times. In DNA form, the CDR3 reads TGTGCCAGCAGCGTAGCTGGGACAGGGGGCGAAGAGACCCAGTACTTC. It is translated as CASSVAGTGGEETQYF. J is TRBJ2-5 and V is TRBV9; TRBD1 agrees at 12 bases. The CDR3 is made up of 16 amino acids. V gave up 0 bases and J gave up 3 bases; unmatched junction bases: 3. CDR1 is SGDLS and CDR2 is YYNGEE in the germline V gene. Drawing the rest from reference TRBV9 and TRBJ2-5, the complete variable domain is DSGVTQTPKHLITATGQRVTLRCSPRSGDLSVYWYQQSLDQGLQFLIQYYNGEERAKGNILERFSAQQFPDLHSELNLSSLELGDSALYFCASSVAGTGGEETQYFGPGTRLLVL.

This clone has just a few counts. The genes are TRBV29-1 and TRBJ1-5; a weak D match, TRBD1 (6 bases). CDR3 size: 12 residues. The V gene lost 7 bases and the J gene lost 5 bases, with 12 bases spanning the gap. Germline CDR1 and CDR2: SQVTM and ANQGSEA. In nucleotides, the CDR3 is TGCAGCGCGGGTAACAGGGATCAGCCCCAGCATTTT. This translates into CSAGNRDQPQHF.

In the case of this clone: Mismatch with germline at one junction end may stem from a read error. The chain links TRBV27 to TRBJ2-3; weak D call: TRBD2 (6 bases). The germline V gene has CDR1 MNHEY and CDR2 SMNVEV (reference sequence). The CDR3 totals 18 residues. The CDR3 nucleotides read TGTGCCAGCAGTCTACAACCGGGGATAATAGCGGCCACACATACGCAGTATTTT. This encodes CASSLQPGIIAATHTQYF.

The gene calls are TRBV30 and TRBJ2-1; 9 nucleotides align to TRBD2. Looked up from germline, CDR1 is GTSNPN and CDR2 is SVGIG (reference sequence). Losses at the gene ends were 3 bases for V and 6 bases for J; bases not matched to a gene: 9. The CDR3 loop spans 15 amino acids. The chain's CDR3 is CAWRPSSGVANEQFF. The CDR3 region has the DNA TGTGCCTGGAGGCCATCTAGCGGGGTGGCCAATGAGCAGTTCTTC.

The chain recombines TRBV7-9 with TRBJ1-1, with unresolved D. Germline V gives CDR1 SEHNR, CDR2 FQNEAQ (reference sequence). CDR3 length: 14 amino acids. Trimming pared 3 bases from V and 0 bases from J, leaving 8 bases between. The CDR3 here is CASSFSRMNTEAFF. CDR3 DNA sequence: TGTGCCAGCAGCTTTAGCCGCATGAACACTGAAGCTTTCTTT.

This clone has only a few counts. The chain employs TRBV14 and TRBJ2-1; 12 nucleotides align to TRBD1. Germline CDR1 reads SGHDN; CDR2 reads FVKESK. The CDR3 has 16 amino acids. V was pared by 0 bases and J by 9 bases, with 6 bases of the junction left unmatched. CDR3: CASSQDFGTGGVEQFF. The DNA for the CDR3 is TGTGCCAGCAGCCAAGATTTTGGGACAGGGGGCGTTGAGCAGTTCTTC.

This clone was picked up a small number of times. The chain combines TRBV9 with TRBJ2-5; no definite D call. The DNA end lines up better with TRBJ2-7; the J call may be wrong. The CDR3 consists of 14 residues. CDR1 and CDR2 from the germline V gene are SGDLS and YYNGEE. CDR3 nucleotide sequence: TGTGCCAGCAGCGTAGAAGGCGGCCCCTACGAGCAGTACTTC. Its protein is CASSVEGGPYEQYF.

The table lists this clone with a few counts. V and J are TRBV4-3 and TRBJ2-2, with TRBD1 identical over 7 bases. V trimming: 1 base; J trimming: 1 base; junction bases outside the gene matches: 12. Germline V lookup: CDR1 LGHNA, CDR2 YSLEER. The CDR3 is 19 residues long. The CDR3 nucleotides read TGCGCCAGCAGCCAAGCTCTTCACCCGGGACAGTTGAACACCGGGGAGCTGTTTTTT. Translating it yields CASSQALHPGQLNTGELFF.

This clone was found a few times. The chain combines TRBV29-1 with TRBJ2-3; TRBD1 matches at 8 bases. This CDR3 region has 16 residues. The germline V gene encodes CDR1 SQVTM and CDR2 ANQGSEA. J was trimmed by 5 bases and V by 7 bases; bases with no gene match: 17. In DNA form, the CDR3 reads TGCAGCGCTATGAACCAGGGGGCCGGACGGGGAGATACGCAGTATTTT. Amino acids: CSAMNQGAGRGDTQYF.

This clone was recorded a few times. V and J are TRBV29-1 and TRBJ2-5; the D is unclear. Germline loops: CDR1 SQVTM, CDR2 ANQGSEA. There are 13 residues in the CDR3. Between the trimmed V and J ends, which lost 0 bases and 3 bases, there was a span of 8 bases. Here the CDR3 DNA reads TGCAGCGTTGAAGACAGAAACAAAGAGACCCAGTACTTC. This encodes CSVEDRNKETQYF.

The chain has TRBV9 and TRBJ2-7; TRBD2 agrees at 10 bases. V was clipped by 3 bases and J by 5 bases; unmatched bases: 14. Germline CDR1 and CDR2: SGDLS and YYNGEE. The CDR3 spans 17 residues. CDR3 bases: TGTGCCAGCAGCGGCCCCGGACAGCGGGGGGGCCGGAACGAGCAGTACTTC. This codes for CASSGPGQRGGRNEQYF.

The gene calls are TRBV5-1 and TRBJ2-3; 9 nucleotides agree with TRBD2. V was pared by 0 bases and J by 1 base, with 6 bases of the junction left unmatched. Germline V gene lookup returns CDR1 SGHRS and CDR2 YFSETQ. CDR3 length: 17 residues. The CDR3 sequence is CASSLGASGIRTDTQYF. The CDR3 DNA reads TGCGCCAGCAGCTTGGGGGCTAGCGGGATCCGCACAGATACGCAGTATTTT.

This chain links TRBV27 with TRBJ1-1; 7 positions agree with TRBD1. The J segment lost 8 bases and the V segment lost 4 bases, leaving 7 bases of the junction unmatched. The CDR3 covers 13 residues. CDR1 and CDR2 from the germline V gene are MNHEY and SMNVEV (reference sequence). The CDR3 protein is CASSSSYRGEAFF. The CDR3 nucleotides are TGTGCCAGCAGTTCTTCCTACAGGGGAGAAGCTTTCTTT.

This clone was seen a few times. This chain connects TRBV30 to TRBJ2-3; no definite D call. V shed 3 bases and J shed 5 bases, with 18 bases lying between them. Germline V gene lookup returns CDR1 GTSNPN and CDR2 SVGIG (reference sequence). This CDR3 has 15 amino acids. CDR3 loop: CAWSSGNRWRDTQYF. The CDR3 DNA reads as TGTGCCTGGAGCTCCGGTAATCGATGGAGAGATACGCAGTATTTT.

This clone was seen more than once but under ten times. The chain links TRBV9 to TRBJ1-4; TRBD1 might be the D (6 bases). Trimming removed 2 bases from V and 2 bases from J, with 7 bases in between. The CDR3 is 14 residues long. The V gene's germline CDR1 is SGDLS and CDR2 YYNGEE. CDR3 sequence (DNA): TGTGCCAGCAGCGTTCAGGGGACTAATGAAAAACTGTTTTTT. This translates into CASSVQGTNEKLFF.

This clone occurred a few times. The CDR3 DNA reads TGCGCCAGCAGCCAAGTGACAGGGTTGGGTTACACCTTC. As protein: CASSQVTGLGYTF. The rearrangement uses TRBV4-3 and TRBJ1-2, with TRBD1 matching over 7 bases. The CDR3 is 13 amino acids. Trimming cost V 1 base and J 11 bases; bases outside gene matches: 7. Per germline, CDR1 LGHNA and CDR2 YSLEER.

This clone was seen more than once but under ten times. This chain links TRBV5-1 with TRBJ2-1, with D tentatively TRBD2 (6 bases). Germline assignment: CDR1 SGHRS and CDR2 YFSETQ. There are 16 residues in the CDR3. V dropped 3 bases and J dropped 0 bases, with 13 bases sitting between them. The CDR3 DNA reads as TGCGCCAGCAGCTACCGGGGGTCAGGCTCCTACAATGAGCAGTTCTTC. This codes for CASSYRGSGSYNEQFF.

To note about this clone: This specimen includes other DNA sequences encoding the same CDR3. The chain recombines TRBV2 with TRBJ2-7; TRBD1 might be the D (7 bases). The V end was cut by 8 bases, the J end by 3 bases, with 11 bases between. The CDR3 has 12 amino acids. The germline V gene encodes CDR1 SNHLY and CDR2 FYNNEI. CDR3: CASRGDSYEQYF. The CDR3 DNA is TGTGCCAGCCGCGGGGACAGCTACGAGCAGTACTTC.

The rearrangement uses TRBV7-2 and TRBJ2-3; D is perhaps TRBD2 (6 bases). V shed 5 bases and J shed 2 bases, with 14 bases lying between them. Germline CDR1 SGHTA, CDR2 FQGNSA. The CDR3 has 15 residues. Here the CDR3 DNA reads TGTGCCAGCAGCCCCTGGGCGGGGAACACAGATACGCAGTATTTT. Protein product: CASSPWAGNTDTQYF. Full variable domain (rest looked up from reference TRBV7-2 and TRBJ2-3): GAGVSQSPSNKVTEKGKDVELRCDPISGHTALYWYRQSLGQGLEFLIYFQGNSAPDKSGLPSDRFSAERTGGSVSTLTIQRTQQEDSAVYLCASSPWAGNTDTQYFGPGTRLTVL.

The chain recombines TRBV5-1 with TRBJ1-6; 10 bases align to TRBD1. Germline loops: CDR1 SGHRS, CDR2 YFSETQ. This CDR3 has 16 amino acids. V dropped 0 bases and J dropped 10; count of bases not matched to a gene: 7. CDR3 nucleotides: TGCGCCAGCAGCTTGGAGTACGGACAGGGGGAATCACCCCTCCACTTT. Translated: CASSLEYGQGESPLHF.

The chain carries TRBV5-4 and TRBJ2-1; 12 bases fit TRBD2. Looked up from germline, CDR1 is SGHNT and CDR2 is YYREEE (reference sequence). The CDR3 spans 15 residues. With V trimmed by 6 bases and J by 5 bases, 6 bases remained unmatched. The CDR3 coding sequence is TGTGCCAGCACCCGACCTAGCGGGGGGGACAATGAGCAGTTCTTC. Translated, it gives CASTRPSGGDNEQFF.

J is TRBJ2-3 and V is TRBV11-2; TRBD2 matches 7 bases. Germline V lookup: CDR1 SGHAT, CDR2 FQNNGV. V dropped 1 base and J dropped 6; count of bases not matched to a gene: 10. The CDR3 sequence is 16 residues long. For the CDR3, the DNA is TGTGCCAGCAGCTTAGTCGTGGGACTACCTGTGGATACGCAGTATTTT. This sequence encodes CASSLVVGLPVDTQYF.

The rearrangement joins TRBV28 to TRBJ1-5; TRBD1 matches 8 bases. This CDR3 is 15 amino acids long. Germline lookup yields CDR1 MDHEN and CDR2 SYDVKM. Trimming removed 7 bases from V and 6 bases from J; junction bases left unmatched: 11. For the CDR3, the DNA is TGTGCCAGCACCACCAGGGCAGGGGGCCCTCAGCCCCAGCATTTT. As protein: CASTTRAGGPQPQHF.

The rearrangement links TRBV4-3 to TRBJ2-7; possibly TRBD2 for D (7 bases). Deletions cut 0 bases from V and 3 bases from J, with 12 bases between. The germline V gene has CDR1 LGHNA and CDR2 YSLEER. The CDR3 loop spans 15 amino acids. CDR3 nucleotide sequence: TGCGCCAGCAGCCAAGAAGGGGGGGGAGTCTACGAGCAGTACTTC. It encodes CASSQEGGGVYEQYF.

In DNA, the CDR3 is TGTGCCAGCAGCGGGGGGGCTAGCACAGATACGCAGTATTTT. Translating it yields CASSGGASTDTQYF. The V gene is TRBV5-4, the J gene TRBJ2-3; D possibly corresponds to TRBD2 (7 bases). The CDR3 loop spans 14 amino acids. Deletions cut 4 bases from V and 0 bases from J, with 9 bases between. Per germline, CDR1 SGHNT and CDR2 YYREEE (reference sequence).

V and J are TRBV10-3 and TRBJ2-3; D may be TRBD1 (7 bases). The CDR3 contains 14 residues. Trimming removed 8 bases at V and 2 bases at J, with 14 bases between. Germline V lookup: CDR1 ENHRY, CDR2 SYGVKD. The CDR3 coding sequence is TGTGCCATCGCGGGACAGTTAACCACAGATACGCAGTATTTT. Its protein is CAIAGQLTTDTQYF.